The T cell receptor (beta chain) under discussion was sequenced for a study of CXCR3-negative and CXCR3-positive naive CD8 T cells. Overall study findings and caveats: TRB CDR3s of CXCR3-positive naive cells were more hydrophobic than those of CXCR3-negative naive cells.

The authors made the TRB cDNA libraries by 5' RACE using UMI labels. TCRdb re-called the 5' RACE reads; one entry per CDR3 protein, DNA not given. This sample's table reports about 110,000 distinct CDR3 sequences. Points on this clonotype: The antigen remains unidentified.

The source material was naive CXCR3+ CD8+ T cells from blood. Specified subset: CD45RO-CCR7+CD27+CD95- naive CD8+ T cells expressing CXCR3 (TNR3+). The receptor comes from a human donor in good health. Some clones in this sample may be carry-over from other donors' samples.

CDR3 amino acids: CASSQDAGTGNTGELFF. The gene calls are TRBV5-5 and TRBJ2-2; TCRdb designates TRBD1, a call that cannot be tested without DNA. CDR3 size: 17 residues. Germline values: CDR1 SGHKS, CDR2 YYEKEE (reference sequence).